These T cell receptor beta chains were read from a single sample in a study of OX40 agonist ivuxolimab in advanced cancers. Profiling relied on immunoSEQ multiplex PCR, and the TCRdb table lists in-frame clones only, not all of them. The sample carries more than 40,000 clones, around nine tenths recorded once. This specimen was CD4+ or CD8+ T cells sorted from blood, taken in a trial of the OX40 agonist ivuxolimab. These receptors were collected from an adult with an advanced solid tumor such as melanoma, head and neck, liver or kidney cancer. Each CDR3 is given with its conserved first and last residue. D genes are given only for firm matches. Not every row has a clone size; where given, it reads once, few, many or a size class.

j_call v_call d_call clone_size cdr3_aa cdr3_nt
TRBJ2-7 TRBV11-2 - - CASSRTAPYEQYF TGTGCCAGCAGCAGAACTGCTCCCTACGAGCAGTACTTC
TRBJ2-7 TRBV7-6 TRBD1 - CASSWGDRGYEQYF TGTGCCAGCAGCTGGGGGGACAGGGGCTACGAGCAGTACTTC
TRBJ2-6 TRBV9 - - CASSQGPGANVLTF TGTGCCAGCAGCCAGGGTCCTGGGGCCAACGTCCTGACTTTC
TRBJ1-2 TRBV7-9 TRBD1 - CASSPRGTGVGGYTF TGTGCCAGCAGCCCCCGAGGGACAGGGGTGGGTGGCTACACCTTC
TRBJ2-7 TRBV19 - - CASSNYQGDYEQYF TGTGCCAGTAGTAACTACCAGGGCGACTACGAGCAGTACTTC
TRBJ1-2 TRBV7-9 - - CASSLDEVVGYTF TGTGCCAGCAGCTTAGACGAGGTGGTTGGCTACACCTTC
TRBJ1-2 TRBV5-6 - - CASSWGRVSNYGYTF TGTGCCAGCAGCTGGGGCCGGGTCAGTAACTATGGCTACACCTTC
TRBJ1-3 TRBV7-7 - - CASSLTRSGNTIYF TGTGCTAGCAGTTTAACGCGCTCTGGAAACACCATATATTTT
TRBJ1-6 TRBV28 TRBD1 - CASTPGQVNSPLHF TGTGCCAGCACACCGGGACAGGTGAATTCACCCCTCCACTTT
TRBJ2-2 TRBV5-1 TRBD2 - CASSFSGLAGGAGELFF TGCGCCAGCAGCTTTTCCGGACTAGCGGGAGGGGCCGGGGAGCTGTTTTTT
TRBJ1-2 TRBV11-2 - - CASSPRTAYGYTF TGTGCCAGCAGCCCACGGACTGCCTATGGCTACACCTTC
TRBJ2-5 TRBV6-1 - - CASRRTASGETQYF TGTGCCAGCAGGAGGACCGCAAGCGGTGAGACCCAGTACTTC
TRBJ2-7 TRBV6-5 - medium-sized CASSDRWSSYEQYF TGTGCCAGCAGCGACAGATGGAGCTCCTACGAGCAGTACTTC
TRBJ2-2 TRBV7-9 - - CASEFDRTNTGELFF TGTGCCAGCGAATTTGACAGGACGAACACCGGGGAGCTGTTTTTT
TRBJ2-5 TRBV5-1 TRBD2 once CASRIGGEETQYF TGCGCCAGCAGAATCGGGGGGGAAGAGACCCAGTACTTC
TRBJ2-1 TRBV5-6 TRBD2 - CASSAGGLADNEQFF TGTGCCAGCAGCGCGGGGGGACTAGCGGACAATGAGCAGTTCTTC
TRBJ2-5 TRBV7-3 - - CASSLSGGPQETQYF TGTGCCAGCAGCTTATCAGGAGGGCCACAAGAGACCCAGTACTTC
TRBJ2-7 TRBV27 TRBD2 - CASSPFGTSGRGGYEQYF TGTGCCAGCAGTCCCTTTGGGACTAGCGGGAGGGGGGGCTACGAGCAGTACTTC
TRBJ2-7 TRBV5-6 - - CASSLDRTYEQYF TGTGCCAGCAGCTTGGACAGAACCTACGAGCAGTACTTC
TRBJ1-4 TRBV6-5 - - CASTNRVGEKLFF TGTGCCAGCACCAATCGGGTCGGCGAAAAACTGTTTTTT
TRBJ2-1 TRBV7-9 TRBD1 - CASSLVTGEYNEQFF TGTGCCAGCAGCTTAGTGACAGGGGAATACAATGAGCAGTTCTTC
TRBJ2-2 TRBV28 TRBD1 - CASRLGTGYIGELFF TGTGCCAGCAGGCTCGGGACAGGGTATATCGGGGAGCTGTTTTTT
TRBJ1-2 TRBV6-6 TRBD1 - CASSFLQGTYGYTF TGTGCCAGCAGCTTTTTACAGGGGACCTATGGCTACACCTTC
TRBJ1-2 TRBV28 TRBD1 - CASRPPTGVDGYTF TGTGCCAGCAGGCCTCCTACAGGGGTGGATGGCTACACCTTC
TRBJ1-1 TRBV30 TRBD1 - CAWSRTGDRTEAFF TGTGCCTGGAGTAGGACAGGGGATCGCACTGAAGCTTTCTTT
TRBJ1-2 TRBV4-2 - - CASSQRSQGGYTF TGTGCCAGCAGCCAACGCAGCCAGGGTGGCTACACCTTC
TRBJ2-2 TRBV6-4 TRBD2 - CASSDRGLKTGELFF TGTGCCAGCAGTGACCGGGGACTAAAGACCGGGGAGCTGTTTTTT
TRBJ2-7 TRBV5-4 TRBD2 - CASSRTGVAGFVDF TGTGCCAGCAGCCGGACTGGAGTAGCGGGCTTCGTGGACTTC
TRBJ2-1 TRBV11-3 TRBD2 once CASSLGGISNEQFF TGTGCCAGCAGCTTGGGGGGGATAAGCAATGAGCAGTTCTTC
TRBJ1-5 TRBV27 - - CASSLSGSGQPQHF TGTGCCAGCAGTTTATCAGGGTCGGGGCAGCCCCAGCATTTT
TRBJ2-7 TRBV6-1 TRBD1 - CASSPDRAGYEQYF TGTGCCAGCAGTCCAGACAGGGCGGGCTACGAGCAGTACTTC
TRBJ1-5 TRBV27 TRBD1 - CASSLAGTEYSNQPQHF TGTGCCAGCAGTTTAGCCGGGACAGAGTATAGCAATCAGCCCCAGCATTTT